This TCR beta chain derives from a study of resident and recirculating memory T cells in vitiligo. Using immunoSEQ multiplex PCR, the repertoire was profiled, and TCRdb retains in-frame clones only, with some absent. Of 40,000 to 50,000 clones in the sample, around 90% were seen once. CDR1 is SGHRS, CDR2 YFSETQ, per germline. The CDR3 has 13 amino acids. V shed 3 bases and J 5 bases; nucleotides not matched to a gene: 1. Details on this clone: No antigen is known for it.

Regarding the study as a whole: Vitiligo lesions lacked a unique dominant clone, and clonality varied.

Sequencing used blood. The sequence came from a male donor with vitiligo. The chain combines TRBV5-1 with TRBJ1-1; 10 nucleotides match TRBD1. The CDR3 loop reads CASSWDRGTEAFF. DNA for the CDR3: TGCGCCAGCAGCTGGGACAGGGGAACTGAAGCTTTCTTT.